One and the same sample provided the 25 T cell receptor beta chains below, sequenced in a study of identical twins. MiXCR, run by TCRdb on the 5' RACE reads, gives a single entry per CDR3 protein. The sample lists 350,000 or so distinct CDR3 sequences; approximately 13% were seen once. The same sample was also studied in work on yellow fever vaccine responses in identical twins.

The sample was CD8+ T cells sorted from blood. Source of these receptors: a young woman in good health.

The chain uses TRBV7-9 and TRBJ2-4; 13 nucleotides align to TRBD2. The CDR3 length is 17 residues. From germline, CDR1 is SEHNR and CDR2 FQNEAQ (reference sequence). V lost 5 bases to trimming and J lost 3 bases; unmatched junction nucleotides: 7. This chain's CDR3 is CASSALAGGPNKNIQYF. CDR3 DNA sequence: TGTGCCAGCAGCGCACTAGCGGGAGGGCCTAACAAAAACATTCAGTACTTC. Based on the CDR3 plus reference TRBV7-9 and TRBJ2-4, the full variable domain is DTGVSQNPRHKITKRGQNVTFRCDPISEHNRLYWYRQTLGQGPEFLTYFQNEAQLEKSRLLSDRFSAERPKGSFSTLEIQRTEQGDSAMYLCASSALAGGPNKNIQYFGAGTRLSVL.

This clonotype was counted between two and nine times. The genes are TRBV28 and TRBJ2-2; D is undetermined. This CDR3 has 13 residues. V lost 3 bases and J 8 bases, leaving 10 bases between the germline ends. Looked up from germline, CDR1 is MDHEN and CDR2 is SYDVKM. DNA of the CDR3: TGTGCCAGCAGTTTTCGTATGTCTGGGGAGCTGTTTTTT. This translates into CASSFRMSGELFF.

Ten or more counts support this clonotype. The rearrangement links TRBV20-1 to TRBJ2-4; D gene uncertain. Trimming stripped 1 base from V and 4 bases from J, with 8 bases between. The CDR3 contains 13 residues. The germline V gene encodes CDR1 DFQATT and CDR2 SNEGSKA (reference sequence). The CDR3 coding sequence is TGCAGTGCTAGAGGGGTGGGGAAAAACATTCAGTACTTC. Its translation is CSARGVGKNIQYF.

The sample holds a few counts of this clonotype. V gene TRBV7-8 combines with J gene TRBJ2-7, with unresolved D. Trimming shortened V by 1 base and J by 3 bases, and 4 bases separated the two germline ends. CDR1 and CDR2 (germline): SGHVS, FQNEAQ. This CDR3 region has 12 residues. The CDR3 sequence is CASSLVRYEQYF. DNA of the CDR3: TGTGCCAGCAGCTTAGTCCGCTACGAGCAGTACTTC.

This clonotype was seen repeatedly, ten times or more. Written as DNA, the CDR3 is TGTGCCAGCGGAGCGAGTACAAAAGAGACCCAGTACTTC. Protein: CASGASTKETQYF. The chain uses TRBV25-1 and TRBJ2-5; no clear D. The germline V and J ends were trimmed by 8 bases and 3 bases, with 13 bases remaining between them. The CDR3 consists of 13 residues. Germline CDR1 reads MGHDK; CDR2 reads SYGVNS.

The V gene is TRBV5-5, the J gene TRBJ2-6, with no clear D. This CDR3 is built from 15 residues. The V end was cut by 3 bases, the J end by 0 bases, with 7 bases between. Germline V gives CDR1 SGHKS, CDR2 YYEKEE (reference sequence). CDR3 coding DNA: TGTGCCAGCAGCTATGGCGGCTCTGGGGCCAACGTCCTGACTTTC. It yields the protein CASSYGGSGANVLTF.

This chain uses TRBV10-3 with TRBJ1-6; D not certain. The V end was cut by 0 bases, the J end by 6 bases, with 12 bases between. This CDR3 is built from 16 residues. Germline assignment: CDR1 ENHRY and CDR2 SYGVKD. CDR3 in DNA: TGTGCCATCAGTGAGTCGACGGGAATATCTAATTCACCCCTCCACTTT. It translates to CAISESTGISNSPLHF.

This clonotype was seen a handful of times. The CDR3 nucleotides read TGTGCCAGCAGCGTTGAACAGGGGGGAGATACGCAGTATTTT. This sequence encodes CASSVEQGGDTQYF. V usage is TRBV9 and J usage is TRBJ2-3; 8 bases align to TRBD1. J gave up 5 bases and V 2 bases, and 4 bases lay outside the gene matches. This CDR3 is 14 amino acids long. From germline, CDR1 is SGDLS and CDR2 YYNGEE.

This clonotype was counted a few times. V and J are TRBV11-3 and TRBJ2-7; 16 nucleotides match TRBD2. Germline CDR1 is SGHNT and CDR2 is YENEEA. The CDR3 loop spans 17 amino acids. The V and J ends lost 4 bases and 5 bases, in that order; junction bases with no gene match: 8. This CDR3 reads CASSSGLAGGLPHEQYF. The CDR3 DNA reads as TGTGCCAGCAGCTCGGGACTAGCGGGAGGGTTACCCCACGAGCAGTACTTC.

The rearrangement uses TRBV10-3 and TRBJ2-5, with 7 bases fitting TRBD1. Trimming at V came to 3 bases and at J to 5 bases, leaving 12 bases not matched to a gene. This CDR3 comprises 16 residues. The germline V gene has CDR1 ENHRY and CDR2 SYGVKD. The CDR3 nucleotides read TGTGCCATCAGTGAAGGAAGAGGGGGCACGTGGGAGACCCAGTACTTC. It yields the protein CAISEGRGGTWETQYF.

This clonotype has only a few counts. This chain connects TRBV3-1 to TRBJ1-5; TRBD1 matches at 11 bases. The V gene end was trimmed by 3 bases and the J gene end by 2 bases; junction bases not matched to a gene: 6. This CDR3 has 17 amino acids. Germline loops: CDR1 LGHDT, CDR2 YNNKEL (reference sequence). The CDR3 coding sequence is TGTGCCAGCAGCCAGGGCCCGGGACAGGGGGGCAATCAGCCCCAGCATTTT. This translates into CASSQGPGQGGNQPQHF.

At least ten counts were recorded for this clonotype. V is TRBV5-1 and J is TRBJ2-7, with a weak D call TRBD1 (6 bases). The CDR3 runs 15 residues. The germline CDR1 and CDR2 sequences are SGHRS and YFSETQ. Trimming shortened V by 4 bases and J by 0 bases, and 14 bases separated the two germline ends. CDR3 sequence reads: CASSPRAGASYEQYF. The CDR3 DNA is TGCGCCAGCAGCCCCAGGGCAGGGGCCTCCTACGAGCAGTACTTC.

The rearrangement links TRBV27 to TRBJ2-5, with TRBD1 matching over 7 bases. The germline CDR1 and CDR2 sequences are MNHEY and SMNVEV (reference sequence). After removal of 0 bases from V and 2 bases from J, the junction contained 6 bases not matched to a gene. This CDR3 is 16 amino acids long. This CDR3 reads CASSLSQTGSQETQYF. CDR3 DNA: TGTGCCAGCAGTTTATCCCAGACAGGGAGTCAAGAGACCCAGTACTTC.

This clonotype was found a few times. The chain employs TRBV28 and TRBJ2-7; D perhaps matches TRBD1 (6 bases). This CDR3 contains 16 residues. The germline CDR1 and CDR2 sequences are MDHEN and SYDVKM. Between the trimmed V and J ends, which lost 7 bases and 2 bases, there was a span of 21 bases. The CDR3 loop reads CASIYQTRGNPYEQYF. Written as DNA, the CDR3 is TGTGCCAGCATTTATCAGACCAGGGGAAACCCCTACGAGCAGTACTTC.

This clonotype was counted only a few times. V usage is TRBV6-2 or TRBV6-3 and J usage is TRBJ1-5; TRBD1 matches 7 bases. The CDR3 sequence is 16 residues long. Per germline, CDR1 MNHEY and CDR2 SVGEGT. Unmatched junction bases numbered 8, after V lost 2 bases and J lost 4 bases. CDR3: CASSYGLAGGNQPQHF. The DNA of the CDR3 is TGTGCCAGCAGTTACGGTTTGGCAGGGGGAAATCAGCCCCAGCATTTT.

This clonotype was found many times. V and J are TRBV11-2 and TRBJ1-5; TRBD1 matches 8 bases. The CDR3 spans 15 residues. CDR1 is SGHAT, CDR2 FQNNGV, per germline. Trimming removed 5 bases from V and 1 base from J; junction bases left unmatched: 4. CDR3 in DNA: TGTGCCAGCAGCGCCGGGACAGGAAGCAATCAGCCCCAGCATTTT. Its protein product is CASSAGTGSNQPQHF.

This chain connects TRBV4-1 to TRBJ2-5; D remains unclear. V lost 0 bases to trimming and J lost 2 bases, with 10 bases between them. This CDR3 comprises 15 residues. Germline CDR1 and CDR2: MGHRA and YSYEKL. The DNA for the CDR3 is TGCGCCAGCAGCCAAGAACCCTACATACAAGAGACCCAGTACTTC. It encodes CASSQEPYIQETQYF.

This clonotype was picked up many times. CDR3 region: CSARVTSGIYEQYF. The CDR3 coding sequence is TGCAGTGCTAGAGTTACTAGCGGGATTTACGAGCAGTACTTC. The chain combines TRBV20-1 with TRBJ2-7, with 10 bases matching TRBD2. The germline CDR1 and CDR2 sequences are DFQATT and SNEGSKA (reference sequence). The CDR3 has 14 amino acids. The ends lost 1 base at V and 4 bases at J; junction bases unmatched: 4.

This clonotype has a handful of counts. Here the CDR3 reads CASSVDRAGQYF. The CDR3 coding sequence is TGTGCCAGCAGCGTCGACAGGGCAGGGCAGTACTTC. This sequence joins TRBV13 and TRBJ2-7, with 7 bases matching TRBD1. This CDR3 is 12 amino acids long. The J segment lost 9 bases and the V segment lost 5 bases, leaving 7 bases of the junction unmatched. Germline CDR1 reads PRHDT; CDR2 reads FYEKMQ (reference sequence).

The V gene is TRBV20-1, the J gene TRBJ2-7; unclear D gene. Germline V lookup: CDR1 DFQATT, CDR2 SNEGSKA (reference sequence). The CDR3 length is 14 residues. V dropped 1 base and J dropped 0 bases, with 10 bases sitting between them. CDR3: CSARGYSSSYEQYF. The CDR3 DNA reads as TGCAGTGCTAGAGGGTACAGTTCCTCCTACGAGCAGTACTTC.

With regard to this clonotype: This may be a read error: a much more frequent sequence differs by one nucleotide. The genes are TRBV20-1 and TRBJ1-2; D call uncertain. Trimming left V 0 bases short and J 3 bases short, with 11 bases between. This CDR3 has 14 residues. Germline loops: CDR1 DFQATT, CDR2 SNEGSKA (reference sequence). CDR3 amino acids: CSAREGSRYYGYTF. Written as DNA, the CDR3 is TGCAGTGCTAGAGAGGGCAGTAGGTACTATGGCTACACCTTC.

This clonotype was seen a few times. The J gene is TRBJ2-2, the V gene TRBV7-8, with D unclear. The V gene lost 5 bases and the J gene lost 3 bases, with 7 bases spanning the gap. The CDR3 loop spans 13 amino acids. CDR1 and CDR2 (germline): SGHVS, FQNEAQ. The CDR3 here is CASSVQDTGELFF. DNA of the CDR3: TGTGCCAGCAGCGTCCAGGACACCGGGGAGCTGTTTTTT.

This clonotype has a handful of counts. The chain carries TRBV11-2 and TRBJ2-2; perhaps TRBD2 as D (6 bases). Trimming took off 4 bases at V and 0 bases at J, with 12 bases between the two ends. Germline CDR1 is SGHAT and CDR2 is FQNNGV. CDR3 length: 16 amino acids. In nucleotides, the CDR3 is TGTGCCAGCAGCTCAGTCGGGGGATCGAACACCGGGGAGCTGTTTTTT. It translates to CASSSVGGSNTGELFF.

This clonotype has just a few counts. V and J are TRBV3-1 and TRBJ2-5; tentatively, D is TRBD1 or TRBD2 (5 bases each). Trimming pared 1 base from V and 5 bases from J, leaving 14 bases between. Germline V lookup: CDR1 LGHDT, CDR2 YNNKEL (reference sequence). The CDR3 has 15 residues. CDR3: CASSQVSGTLETQYF. For the CDR3, the DNA is TGTGCCAGCAGCCAAGTGTCAGGGACGCTGGAGACCCAGTACTTC.

This clonotype was seen a few times. This chain uses TRBV5-8 with TRBJ1-1, with D maybe TRBD1 (5 bases). V lost 0 bases and J lost 0, with 15 bases in between. CDR3 length: 17 residues. CDR1 and CDR2 (germline): SGHTS, YDEGEE. The CDR3 DNA sequence: TGTGCCAGCAGCTTGGGCGAAGTGGGGCGTCTGAACACTGAAGCTTTCTTT. It specifies CASSLGEVGRLNTEAFF.